This T cell receptor beta chain was sequenced in a study of blood T cell repertoires in COVID-19. Background on the study: Some COVID-19 samples were acute and others convalescent; all came from the United States, Italy and Spain.

Only in-frame clones appear in the TCRdb table, and some are missing; sequencing was by immunoSEQ multiplex PCR. The profile shows fewer than 120,000 clones, more than 65% of them singletons. Trimming cost V 4 bases and J 3 bases; bases outside gene matches: 15. The CDR3 totals 17 residues. Per germline, CDR1 LGHDT and CDR2 YNNKEL (reference sequence). This TCR came from a woman older than 75 with acute or convalescent COVID-19. The rearrangement uses TRBV3-1 (or the pseudogene TRBV3-2) and TRBJ2-7; 7 nucleotides align to TRBD2. The sequencing input was peripheral blood. The CDR3 sequence: CASSPLLGREDNYEQYF. The CDR3 bases are TGTGCCAGCAGCCCGTTACTAGGGAGGGAGGATAACTACGAGCAGTACTTC.